Listed below are T cell receptor beta chains from one sample, sequenced in a study of PD-1 blockade in classical Hodgkin lymphoma. Using immunoSEQ multiplex PCR, the repertoire was profiled, and TCRdb retains in-frame clones only, with some absent. The data contain 20,000 to 25,000 clones, about 72% of them singletons. The sequencing here drew on CD4+ T cells from blood, taken before the fourth cycle of nivolumab. The receptor source for this set is a human donor with classical Hodgkin lymphoma. CDR3s leave out the opening cysteine and the closing phenylalanine or tryptophan.

cdr3_length v_call cdr3_aa
11 TRBV6-1 ASSEAMWDRLF
13 TRBV19 ASTPDPDSIYGYT
12 TRBV11-1 ASSRPGQPYGYT
10 TRBV30 AWSLQGDEQY
13 TRBV6-1 ASSQPGTDLGGYT
12 TRBV11-2 ASSLDPGRNTIY
14 TRBV28 ASSSDRGPSYNEQF
13 TRBV5-4 ASSPTSGVNGELF
12 TRBV6-5 ASSPGATNEKLF
13 TRBV18 ASSQSARGASEQF
19 TRBV5-3 ARSDSRAGQGPNSGANVLT
12 TRBV5-6 ASSIAGSNYEQY
13 TRBV10-3 AISESGEDTDTQY
12 TRBV4-2 ASSQGFNRGGYT
11 TRBV28 ASSLVKVDGYT
11 TRBV19 ASSTKKGAEAF
16 TRBV19 ASSFGQGSSSTNEKLF
14 TRBV7-3 ASSKGLAGAAGELF
12 TRBV2 ASRVVSRSETQY
12 TRBV19 ASSIVTGHQPQH
13 TRBV7-9 ASSALAGGPETQY
11 TRBV11-2 ASSSTGSGEQY
12 TRBV19 ASSPAFAVQPQH
13 TRBV5-1 ASSLIDRGITEAF
10 TRBV4-2 ASSLGGGGYT
13 TRBV6-5 ASRGTGLVAGELF
14 TRBV5-4 ASSRGAGGEGDTQY
12 TRBV28 ASYGGVAKNIQY
12 TRBV6-1 ATSRDDINSPLH